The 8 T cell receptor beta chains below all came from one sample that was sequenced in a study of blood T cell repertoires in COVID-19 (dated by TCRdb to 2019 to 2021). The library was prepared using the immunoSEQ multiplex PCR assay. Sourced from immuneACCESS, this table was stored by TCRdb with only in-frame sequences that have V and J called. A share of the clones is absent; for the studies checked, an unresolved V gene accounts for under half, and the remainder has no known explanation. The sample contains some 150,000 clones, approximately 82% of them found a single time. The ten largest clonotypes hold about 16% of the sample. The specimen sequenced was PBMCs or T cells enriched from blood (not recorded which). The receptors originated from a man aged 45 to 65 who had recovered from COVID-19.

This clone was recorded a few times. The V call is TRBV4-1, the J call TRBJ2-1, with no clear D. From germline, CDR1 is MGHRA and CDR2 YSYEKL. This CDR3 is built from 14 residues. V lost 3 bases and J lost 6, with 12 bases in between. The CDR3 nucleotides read TGCGCCAGCAGCCAGCCTGCGTTTGGCAATGAGCAGTTCTTC. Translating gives CASSQPAFGNEQFF.

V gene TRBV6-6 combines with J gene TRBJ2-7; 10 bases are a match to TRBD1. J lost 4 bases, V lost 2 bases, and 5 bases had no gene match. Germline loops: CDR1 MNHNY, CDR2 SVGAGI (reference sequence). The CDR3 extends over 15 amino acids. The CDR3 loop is CASSYKPGQGYEQYF. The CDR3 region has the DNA TGTGCCAGCAGTTACAAACCGGGACAGGGGTACGAGCAGTACTTC.

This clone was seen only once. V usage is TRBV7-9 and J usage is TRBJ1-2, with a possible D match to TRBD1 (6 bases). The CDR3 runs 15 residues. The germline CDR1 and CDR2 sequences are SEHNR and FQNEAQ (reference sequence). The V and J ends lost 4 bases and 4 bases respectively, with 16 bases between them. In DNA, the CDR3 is TGTGCCAGCAGCTCCGGACAGAACCAAGTCTATGGCTACACCTTC. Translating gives CASSSGQNQVYGYTF.

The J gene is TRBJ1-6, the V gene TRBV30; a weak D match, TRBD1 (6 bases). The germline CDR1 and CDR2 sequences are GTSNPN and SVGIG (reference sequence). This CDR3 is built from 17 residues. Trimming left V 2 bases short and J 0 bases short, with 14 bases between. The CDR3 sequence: CAWSIDRTSSYNSPLHF. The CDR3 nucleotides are TGTGCCTGGAGTATAGACAGGACTAGCTCCTATAATTCACCCCTCCACTTT.

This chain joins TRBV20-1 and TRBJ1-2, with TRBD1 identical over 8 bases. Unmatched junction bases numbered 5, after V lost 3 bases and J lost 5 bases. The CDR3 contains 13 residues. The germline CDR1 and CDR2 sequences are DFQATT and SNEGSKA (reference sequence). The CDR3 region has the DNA TGCAGTGCTAGTGACAGGGGTTGGTATGGCTACACCTTC. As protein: CSASDRGWYGYTF.

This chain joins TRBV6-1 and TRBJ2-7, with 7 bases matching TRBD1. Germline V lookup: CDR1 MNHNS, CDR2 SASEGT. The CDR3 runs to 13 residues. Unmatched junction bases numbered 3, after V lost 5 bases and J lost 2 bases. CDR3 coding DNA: TGTGCCAGCAGTCCCGGGACAGCCTACGAGCAGTACTTC. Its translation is CASSPGTAYEQYF.

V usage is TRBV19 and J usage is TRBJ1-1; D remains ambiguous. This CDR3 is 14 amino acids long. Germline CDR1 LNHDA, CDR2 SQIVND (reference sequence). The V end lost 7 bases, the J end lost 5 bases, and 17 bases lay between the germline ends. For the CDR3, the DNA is TGTGCCAGTACCCCCATAGGGAGAGAGACTGAAGCTTTCTTT. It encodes CASTPIGRETEAFF.

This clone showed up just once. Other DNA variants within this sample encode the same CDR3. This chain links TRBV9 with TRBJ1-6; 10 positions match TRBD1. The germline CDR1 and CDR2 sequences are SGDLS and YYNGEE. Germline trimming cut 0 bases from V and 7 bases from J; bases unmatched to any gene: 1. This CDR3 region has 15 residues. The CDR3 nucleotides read TGTGCCAGCAGCGTAGGGGACAGGGGAAATTCACCCCTCCACTTT. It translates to CASSVGDRGNSPLHF.